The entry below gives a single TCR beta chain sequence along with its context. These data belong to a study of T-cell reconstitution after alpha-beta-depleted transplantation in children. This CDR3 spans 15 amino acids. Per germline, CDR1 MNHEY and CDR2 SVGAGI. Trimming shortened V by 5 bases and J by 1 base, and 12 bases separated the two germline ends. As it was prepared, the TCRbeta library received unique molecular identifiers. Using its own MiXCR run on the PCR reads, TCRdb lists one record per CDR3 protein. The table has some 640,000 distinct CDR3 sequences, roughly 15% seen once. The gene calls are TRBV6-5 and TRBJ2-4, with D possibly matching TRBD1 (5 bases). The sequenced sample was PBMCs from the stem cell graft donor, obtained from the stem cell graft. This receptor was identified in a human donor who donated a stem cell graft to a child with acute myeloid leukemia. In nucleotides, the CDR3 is TGTGCCAGCAGTAGCAGGGTTGGGGCCAAAAACATTCAGTACTTC. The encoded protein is CASSSRVGAKNIQYF.